The 20 T cell receptor beta chains below come from one sample, sequenced in a study of identical twins. TCRdb redid the calling of the 5' RACE reads with MiXCR, one entry per CDR3 protein. The sample lists some 1,700,000 distinct CDR3 sequences, under 35% seen once, with under 0.35% in the top ten. Source material: cord blood. These receptors all come from a newborn girl in good health.

This clonotype appeared many times. The rearrangement uses TRBV9 and TRBJ2-7, with a tentative D call TRBD2 (6 bases). Trimming stripped 0 bases from V and 0 bases from J, with 13 bases between. The length of the CDR3 is 16 residues. Germline CDR1 SGDLS, CDR2 YYNGEE. CDR3 loop: CASSVGGVLISYEQYF. The CDR3, as DNA: TGTGCCAGCAGCGTAGGGGGGGTTTTGATCTCCTACGAGCAGTACTTC. Looking up the rest from reference TRBV9 and TRBJ2-7 gives the full variable domain: DSGVTQTPKHLITATGQRVTLRCSPRSGDLSVYWYQQSLDQGLQFLIQYYNGEERAKGNILERFSAQQFPDLHSELNLSSLELGDSALYFCASSVGGVLISYEQYFGPGTRLTVT.

The CDR3: CSARGGPINQPQHF. CDR3 DNA: TGCAGTGCTAGGGGGGGACCGATCAATCAGCCCCAGCATTTT. V usage is TRBV20-1 and J usage is TRBJ1-5; D may be TRBD1 (5 bases). From germline, CDR1 is DFQATT and CDR2 SNEGSKA (reference sequence). The CDR3 runs 14 residues. Trimming took off 3 bases at V and 3 bases at J, with 12 bases between the two ends.

This clonotype was detected ten times or more. This chain connects TRBV29-1 to TRBJ2-7; D gene uncertain. Trimming pared 3 bases from V and 2 bases from J, leaving 8 bases between. The CDR3 is 12 amino acids. Germline CDR1 SQVTM, CDR2 ANQGSEA. The CDR3 loop reads CSVDDGAYEQYF. In DNA, the CDR3 is TGCAGCGTTGATGATGGGGCCTACGAGCAGTACTTC.

The V gene is TRBV24-1, the J gene TRBJ2-2; D may be TRBD1 (6 bases). Trimming took off 4 bases at V and 6 bases at J, with 14 bases between the two ends. The CDR3 length is 15 residues. Germline V gives CDR1 KGHDR, CDR2 SFDVKD. CDR3 sequence: CATSDPTGPAGELFF. In DNA form, the CDR3 reads TGTGCCACCAGTGACCCGACAGGCCCAGCCGGGGAGCTGTTTTTT.

This clonotype was found a few times. A read error may explain this, as a much larger clone is one base away. The chain joins TRBV27 to TRBJ2-1, with D possibly TRBD1 on 5 matching bases. This CDR3 spans 13 amino acids. Germline CDR1 is MNHEY and CDR2 is SMNVEV (reference sequence). The V end lost 4 bases, the J end lost 5 bases, and 9 bases lay between the germline ends. The CDR3 spells CASSWSGNNEQFF. The CDR3 DNA is TGTGCCAGCAGTTGGTCAGGGAACAATGAGCAGTTCTTC.

In this sample, this clonotype turned up a few times. This rearrangement joins TRBV5-1 to TRBJ2-3; 10 nucleotides align to TRBD2. This CDR3 region has 18 residues. V was clipped by 2 bases and J by 4 bases; unmatched bases: 13. The V gene's germline CDR1 is SGHRS and CDR2 YFSETQ. The CDR3 DNA reads as TGCGCCAGCAGCTTACCCAACTTAGCGGGGGGACGCGCAGATACGCAGTATTTT. The encoded protein is CASSLPNLAGGRADTQYF.

A single count supports this clonotype. The chain recombines TRBV7-2 with TRBJ2-5; the D is unclear. CDR1 is SGHTA and CDR2 is FQGNSA in the germline V gene. The CDR3 loop spans 15 amino acids. The V end lost 3 bases, the J end lost 2 bases, and 13 bases lay between the germline ends. In nucleotides, the CDR3 is TGTGCCAGCAGCTTGTCCCGTTTGGGGCAAGAGACCCAGTACTTC. It encodes CASSLSRLGQETQYF.

The V and J genes are TRBV10-3 and TRBJ1-3; TRBD1 agrees at 7 bases. V lost 0 bases, J lost 0 bases, and 5 bases stayed unmatched. This CDR3 has 17 amino acids. In germline, CDR1 is ENHRY, CDR2 SYGVKD. The CDR3 DNA sequence: TGTGCCATCAGTGAGTCGCGGACAGGCCCCTCTGGAAACACCATATATTTT. This codes for CAISESRTGPSGNTIYF.

The chain carries TRBV12-3 or TRBV12-4 and TRBJ1-1, with D tentatively TRBD1 (5 bases). Between the trimmed V and J ends, which lost 2 bases and 3 bases, there was a span of 10 bases. CDR3 length equals 14 residues. CDR3 protein: CASSLWLTDTEAFF. The CDR3 bases are TGTGCCAGCAGTTTATGGTTGACAGACACTGAAGCTTTCTTT.

The V call is TRBV10-3, the J call TRBJ1-4, with D unresolved. Trimming left V 0 bases short and J 5 bases short, with 10 bases between. The CDR3 loop spans 15 amino acids. Germline lookup yields CDR1 ENHRY and CDR2 SYGVKD. As DNA, the CDR3 is TGTGCCATCAGTGAGTCGCCAGGCCAGAATGAAAAACTGTTTTTT. Translated, it gives CAISESPGQNEKLFF.

This clonotype was detected only a few times. The chain links TRBV28 to TRBJ2-5; 7 bases are shared with TRBD2. The germline CDR1 and CDR2 sequences are MDHEN and SYDVKM. The V and J ends lost 3 bases and 0 bases, in that order; junction bases with no gene match: 7. There are 16 residues in the CDR3. The CDR3 sequence is CASSFLGLADQETQYF. The CDR3 coding sequence is TGTGCCAGCAGTTTTTTGGGCCTAGCGGACCAAGAGACCCAGTACTTC.

There are a few counts of this clonotype. The CDR3 sequence is CASSSLTRRNEQFF. The CDR3 DNA follows: TGTGCCAGCAGCTCGCTGACTAGGCGCAATGAGCAGTTCTTC. The chain is built from TRBV11-2 and TRBJ2-1; possible D gene TRBD2, 6 bases. CDR1 SGHAT and CDR2 FQNNGV come from the germline V gene. V was pared by 4 bases and J by 6 bases, with 13 bases between. CDR3 size: 14 residues.

This clonotype was seen a few times. The chain recombines TRBV3-1 with TRBJ2-5; TRBD1 agrees at 7 bases. Germline assignment: CDR1 LGHDT and CDR2 YNNKEL (reference sequence). CDR3 length: 17 residues. V trimming: 5 bases; J trimming: 4 bases; junction bases outside the gene matches: 16. This CDR3 reads CASSGFLGGRKGETQYF. CDR3 bases: TGTGCCAGCAGCGGGTTTTTAGGGGGCAGGAAAGGAGAGACCCAGTACTTC.

V usage is TRBV25-1 and J usage is TRBJ2-1; D is unclear. The CDR3 length is 18 residues. Germline V gene data show CDR1 as MGHDK and CDR2 as SYGVNS. V was pared by 8 bases and J by 5 bases, with 28 bases between. The CDR3 DNA is TGTGCCAGCGGTAACAAAAGTAACGACTTACCCGTCCACAATGAGCAGTTCTTC. Translating it yields CASGNKSNDLPVHNEQFF.

This chain connects TRBV11-2 to TRBJ2-5; TRBD2 aligns across 10 bases. Germline V gene lookup returns CDR1 SGHAT and CDR2 FQNNGV. Losses at the gene ends were 5 bases for V and 5 bases for J; bases not matched to a gene: 11. The CDR3 is 16 amino acids. The CDR3 DNA reads as TGTGCCAGCAGCGCCGTCATAGCGGGGGGACTCGAGACCCAGTACTTC. Protein: CASSAVIAGGLETQYF.

This clonotype was detected only a few times. The chain is built from TRBV12-3 or TRBV12-4 and TRBJ2-3; TRBD2 matches 8 bases. The CDR3 loop spans 16 amino acids. With 2 bases clipped from V and 0 bases from J, the junction kept 4 bases outside the gene matches. The CDR3 loop reads CASSLFRGGSTDTQYF. Here the CDR3 DNA reads TGTGCCAGCAGTTTATTCCGGGGGGGTAGCACAGATACGCAGTATTTT.

In this sample, this clonotype turned up many times. The V and J genes are TRBV29-1 and TRBJ2-7, with D perhaps matching TRBD1 (5 bases). CDR3 length: 13 amino acids. Trimming took 2 bases from V and 1 from J, leaving 9 bases between them. The germline gives CDR1 SQVTM, CDR2 ANQGSEA. The CDR3 protein is CSVESGNSYEQYF. DNA of the CDR3: TGCAGCGTTGAATCAGGGAATTCCTACGAGCAGTACTTC.

There are a few counts of this clonotype. CDR3 region: CASSLVQGRANEKLFF. The CDR3 DNA reads as TGTGCCAGCAGCCTTGTACAGGGTAGGGCTAATGAAAAACTGTTTTTT. The V gene is TRBV4-2, the J gene TRBJ1-4, with D possibly matching TRBD1 (6 bases). The CDR3 loop spans 16 amino acids. The germline CDR1 and CDR2 sequences are LGHNA and YNFKEQ. V was cut by 4 bases and J by 3 bases, with 15 bases left in between.

Here the CDR3 reads CASSFYTSPSGANVLTF. The CDR3 DNA reads as TGTGCCAGCAGTTTCTATACTAGCCCGTCTGGGGCCAACGTCCTGACTTTC. The rearrangement links TRBV6-6 to TRBJ2-6, with TRBD2 as a possible D gene (6 bases). The CDR3 is 17 residues long. Germline V gene lookup returns CDR1 MNHNY and CDR2 SVGAGI (reference sequence). V was trimmed by 4 bases and J by 1 base, leaving 14 bases between them.

The chain couples TRBV6-6 to TRBJ1-2; 7 positions match TRBD1. This CDR3 contains 15 residues. J was trimmed by 3 bases and V by 6 bases; bases with no gene match: 10. The germline V gene encodes CDR1 MNHNY and CDR2 SVGAGI (reference sequence). The CDR3 loop reads CASSPGLGGDYGYTF. The CDR3 DNA is TGTGCCAGCAGCCCCGGACTAGGGGGCGACTATGGCTACACCTTC.